A selection of T cell receptor beta chains follows, all from one sample in a study of blood T cell repertoires in COVID-19. The data were produced by immunoSEQ multiplex PCR, yet TCRdb's version contains in-frame clones alone and is incomplete. This sample carries around 260,000 clones, around four fifths of them seen once, and the ten largest clones take 4.6%. The sample consisted of peripheral blood. The receptors stem from a man aged 55 to 70 who had recovered from COVID-19. Both conserved end residues are part of each CDR3. D genes are given only for firm matches. Clone size appears in some rows only: once, few, many, or a class for an expanded clone.

CDR3 DNA | CDR3 protein | V gene | clone size | J gene | D gene
TGTGCCGGGCGCAGGGGGATTAATGAAAAACTGTTTTTT | CAGRRGINEKLFF | TRBV2 | NA | TRBJ1-4 | TRBD1
TGTGCCAGCGCGTCAATAGGGGGCGCGAACACTGAAGCTTTCTTT | CASASIGGANTEAFF | TRBV28 | NA | TRBJ1-1 | TRBD1
TGCGCCAGCAGCCAACAACAAAGCGGGGCAGGATGGCAGTACTTC | CASSQQQSGAGWQYF | TRBV4-1 | once | TRBJ2-7 | TRBD2
TGTGCCACCAGTGATTCGAGACAGCCCACCGGGGAGCTGTTTTTT | CATSDSRQPTGELFF | TRBV24-1 | few | TRBJ2-2 | NA
TGCGCCAGCAGCTACTCCGGGACTGCTTACAATGAGCAGTTCTTC | CASSYSGTAYNEQFF | TRBV5-1 | NA | TRBJ2-1 | NA
TGTGCCAGCAGCACTCGACAGGGCTCTGGAAACACCATATATTTT | CASSTRQGSGNTIYF | TRBV7-2 | NA | TRBJ1-3 | TRBD1
TGTGCCAGCAGCTCGGGGACTAGCGGGGGGCAAGAGACCCAGTACTTC | CASSSGTSGGQETQYF | TRBV5-8 | NA | TRBJ2-5 | TRBD2
TGTGCCAGCAGTTTCCCTTCGAACACTGAAGCTTTCTTT | CASSFPSNTEAFF | TRBV12-3/TRBV12-4 | few | TRBJ1-1 | NA
TGTGCCAGCAGGAAGAGCGGGAGGGACGTGAATGAGCAGTTCTTC | CASRKSGRDVNEQFF | TRBV3-1/TRBV3-2 | NA | TRBJ2-1 | TRBD2
TGCGCCAGCAGGCTAGCGGGAGCCGGATACAATGAGCAGTTCTTC | CASRLAGAGYNEQFF | TRBV5-1 | NA | TRBJ2-1 | TRBD2
TGTGCCAGCAGCCCGGGAGGCGGGATGAGGGGTAGCTCCTACAATGAGCAGTTCTTC | CASSPGGGMRGSSYNEQFF | TRBV5-4 | NA | TRBJ2-1 | TRBD2
TGTGCCAGCAGCCACCCCGGGGTGAGGTATGGCTACACCTTC | CASSHPGVRYGYTF | TRBV3-1/TRBV3-2 | once | TRBJ1-2 | NA
TGTGCCAGCAGCTTAGCGCTGGCTAGTCAAGAGACCCAGTACTTC | CASSLALASQETQYF | TRBV11-1 | NA | TRBJ2-5 | NA
TGTGCCAGCAGCCCAGCACCGGGACAGCTTTACGAGCAGTACTTC | CASSPAPGQLYEQYF | TRBV5-5 | NA | TRBJ2-7 | TRBD1
TGTGCCAGCAGCCCGGGGACTAGCGGGGGGAACTCCTACAATGAGCAGTTCTTC | CASSPGTSGGNSYNEQFF | TRBV5-5 | NA | TRBJ2-1 | TRBD2
TGTGCCAGCAGTTACGGGACAGGTGCAGATCTCACTGAAGCTTTCTTT | CASSYGTGADLTEAFF | TRBV6-6 | NA | TRBJ1-1 | TRBD1
TGTGCCAGCAGCCCTTATAGGGGGACAGGGGTTAACACTGAAGCTTTCTTT | CASSPYRGTGVNTEAFF | TRBV11-3 | NA | TRBJ1-1 | TRBD1
TGCGCCAGCAGCCGGGATGGGACAGGGGGATCTGGAAACACCATATATTTT | CASSRDGTGGSGNTIYF | TRBV5-1 | NA | TRBJ1-3 | TRBD1
TGTGCCAGCAGCTTATTCGGGGAAAGCACAGATACGCAGTATTTT | CASSLFGESTDTQYF | TRBV11-3 | NA | TRBJ2-3 | NA
TGCGCCAGCAGCCGGGACAACTCCTACGAGCAGTACTTC | CASSRDNSYEQYF | TRBV5-1 | NA | TRBJ2-7 | NA
TGTGCCAGCAGAGAAGGACAGCCAACCCACTACGAGCAGTACTTC | CASREGQPTHYEQYF | TRBV5-5 | NA | TRBJ2-7 | NA
TGTGCCAGCTGTAGGGCTAGCGGAACCCCAGAGACCCAGTACTTC | CASCRASGTPETQYF | TRBV18 | NA | TRBJ2-5 | TRBD2
TGTGCCAGCAGTGAAGCGGCAGGCACCCTGCAGTACTTC | CASSEAAGTLQYF | TRBV6-1 | NA | TRBJ2-7 | NA
TGCAGCGTTGAATGGGCAAGTGAAAGTGAAAAACTGTTTTTT | CSVEWASESEKLFF | TRBV29-1 | few | TRBJ1-4 | NA
TGTGCCAGCAGTTACAAGGGCCGGGGGAATCAGCCCCAGCATTTT | CASSYKGRGNQPQHF | TRBV6-6 | NA | TRBJ1-5 | NA
TGTGCCAGCAGGCCCCACGAGTTAGCTAACTATGGCTACACCTTC | CASRPHELANYGYTF | TRBV28 | NA | TRBJ1-2 | NA
TGTGCCAGCAGCTTGGCCAATCGGGACAGAGGAGATACGCAGTATTTT | CASSLANRDRGDTQYF | TRBV5-4 | NA | TRBJ2-3 | TRBD1
TGTGCCAGTAAGGGACAGGGGAACACCGGGGAGCTGTTTTTT | CASKGQGNTGELFF | TRBV6-5 | NA | TRBJ2-2 | TRBD1
TGTGCCAGCAGCTCAGGACAGCTTTTCTCTGGAAACACCATATATTTT | CASSSGQLFSGNTIYF | TRBV7-6 | NA | TRBJ1-3 | NA
TGTGCCAGCAGTGAGAATTCCCGGACTGTTGAAAAACTGTTTTTT | CASSENSRTVEKLFF | TRBV2 | NA | TRBJ1-4 | NA
TGTGCCAGCAGCATAGACAGGGACTATGGCTACACCTTC | CASSIDRDYGYTF | TRBV28 | NA | TRBJ1-2 | TRBD1
TGTGCCAGCAGTTACTCGGGGGGAAATAGCAATCAGCCCCAGCATTTT | CASSYSGGNSNQPQHF | TRBV6-6 | NA | TRBJ1-5 | NA
TGTGCCAGCTCACCACGTACTAAAGATACGCAGTATTTT | CASSPRTKDTQYF | TRBV18 | few | TRBJ2-3 | NA
TGCGCCAGCAGCTCGCCTAGCGGGAGGGCCATCGGGGAGCTGTTTTTT | CASSSPSGRAIGELFF | TRBV5-1 | once | TRBJ2-2 | TRBD2
TGTGCCAGCAGGCCGGGACAAACCTACGAGCAGTACTTC | CASRPGQTYEQYF | TRBV28 | NA | TRBJ2-7 | NA
TGTGCCAGTATCCCCGGGACAGGTTATACGACTAACTATGGCTACACCTTC | CASIPGTGYTTNYGYTF | TRBV19 | NA | TRBJ1-2 | TRBD1
TGTGCCAGCAGCTTGACAGGGCGCCCCGATACGCAGTATTTT | CASSLTGRPDTQYF | TRBV5-4 | NA | TRBJ2-3 | NA
TGTGCCTGCACGACAGGGGGACGCACAGATACGCAGTATTTT | CACTTGGRTDTQYF | TRBV30 | NA | TRBJ2-3 | TRBD1
TGTGCCAGCAGCCCCATGCGGGGGTCGGGGGAGCAGTACTTC | CASSPMRGSGEQYF | TRBV3-1/TRBV3-2 | once | TRBJ2-7 | TRBD2
TGTGCCAGCACTAGCGTTTTTTACGAGCAGTACTTC | CASTSVFYEQYF | TRBV2 | few | TRBJ2-7 | NA
TGTGCCAGCACCCTCGGGGGGGGCACAGATACGCAGTATTTT | CASTLGGGTDTQYF | TRBV6-5 | NA | TRBJ2-3 | TRBD2
TGTGCCAGCTACCCCAGCGGGGGCGTGTCTGGGCAGTATTTT | CASYPSGGVSGQYF | TRBV6-6 | NA | TRBJ2-3 | TRBD2
TGTGCCAGCAGCCAAAACAGAGACTATGGCTACACCTTC | CASSQNRDYGYTF | TRBV7-2 | NA | TRBJ1-2 | NA
TGCAGCGTTGGACTAGATCATAGATCACCCCTCCACTTT | CSVGLDHRSPLHF | TRBV29-1 | NA | TRBJ1-6 | NA
TGCGCCAGCAGTGAGTCCGGGGACTGGCGGGATACGCAGTATTTT | CASSESGDWRDTQYF | TRBV10-1 | once | TRBJ2-3 | NA
TGTGCCAGCAGCGCCGGTAGCTCGAACACTGAAGCTTTCTTT | CASSAGSSNTEAFF | TRBV9 | once | TRBJ1-1 | NA
TGCGCCAGCAGTGGGTTCCAGCGGTCCACAGATACGCAGTATTTT | CASSGFQRSTDTQYF | TRBV10-1 | NA | TRBJ2-3 | NA
TGTGCCAGTAGTATCGGGGGAGAGACCCAGTACTTC | CASSIGGETQYF | TRBV19 | NA | TRBJ2-5 | NA
TGTGCCAGCAGCTTAGACGGCCCCTCGAGGGGCTACACCTTC | CASSLDGPSRGYTF | TRBV7-9 | NA | TRBJ1-2 | NA
TGCGCCAGCAGTGATGCGGGTCTGAACACTGAAGCTTTCTTT | CASSDAGLNTEAFF | TRBV10-2 | NA | TRBJ1-1 | NA
TGTGCCAGCAGCTTGCCGGGGACCGGGGAGCTGTTTTTT | CASSLPGTGELFF | TRBV5-6 | NA | TRBJ2-2 | NA
TGTGCCAGCAGTCAAGACAGGGATCTCCTCCAGCCCCAGCATTTT | CASSQDRDLLQPQHF | TRBV27 | NA | TRBJ1-5 | TRBD1
TGCAGTGCGCGACTACTTGAGCAGTACTTC | CSARLLEQYF | TRBV20-1 | NA | TRBJ2-7 | NA